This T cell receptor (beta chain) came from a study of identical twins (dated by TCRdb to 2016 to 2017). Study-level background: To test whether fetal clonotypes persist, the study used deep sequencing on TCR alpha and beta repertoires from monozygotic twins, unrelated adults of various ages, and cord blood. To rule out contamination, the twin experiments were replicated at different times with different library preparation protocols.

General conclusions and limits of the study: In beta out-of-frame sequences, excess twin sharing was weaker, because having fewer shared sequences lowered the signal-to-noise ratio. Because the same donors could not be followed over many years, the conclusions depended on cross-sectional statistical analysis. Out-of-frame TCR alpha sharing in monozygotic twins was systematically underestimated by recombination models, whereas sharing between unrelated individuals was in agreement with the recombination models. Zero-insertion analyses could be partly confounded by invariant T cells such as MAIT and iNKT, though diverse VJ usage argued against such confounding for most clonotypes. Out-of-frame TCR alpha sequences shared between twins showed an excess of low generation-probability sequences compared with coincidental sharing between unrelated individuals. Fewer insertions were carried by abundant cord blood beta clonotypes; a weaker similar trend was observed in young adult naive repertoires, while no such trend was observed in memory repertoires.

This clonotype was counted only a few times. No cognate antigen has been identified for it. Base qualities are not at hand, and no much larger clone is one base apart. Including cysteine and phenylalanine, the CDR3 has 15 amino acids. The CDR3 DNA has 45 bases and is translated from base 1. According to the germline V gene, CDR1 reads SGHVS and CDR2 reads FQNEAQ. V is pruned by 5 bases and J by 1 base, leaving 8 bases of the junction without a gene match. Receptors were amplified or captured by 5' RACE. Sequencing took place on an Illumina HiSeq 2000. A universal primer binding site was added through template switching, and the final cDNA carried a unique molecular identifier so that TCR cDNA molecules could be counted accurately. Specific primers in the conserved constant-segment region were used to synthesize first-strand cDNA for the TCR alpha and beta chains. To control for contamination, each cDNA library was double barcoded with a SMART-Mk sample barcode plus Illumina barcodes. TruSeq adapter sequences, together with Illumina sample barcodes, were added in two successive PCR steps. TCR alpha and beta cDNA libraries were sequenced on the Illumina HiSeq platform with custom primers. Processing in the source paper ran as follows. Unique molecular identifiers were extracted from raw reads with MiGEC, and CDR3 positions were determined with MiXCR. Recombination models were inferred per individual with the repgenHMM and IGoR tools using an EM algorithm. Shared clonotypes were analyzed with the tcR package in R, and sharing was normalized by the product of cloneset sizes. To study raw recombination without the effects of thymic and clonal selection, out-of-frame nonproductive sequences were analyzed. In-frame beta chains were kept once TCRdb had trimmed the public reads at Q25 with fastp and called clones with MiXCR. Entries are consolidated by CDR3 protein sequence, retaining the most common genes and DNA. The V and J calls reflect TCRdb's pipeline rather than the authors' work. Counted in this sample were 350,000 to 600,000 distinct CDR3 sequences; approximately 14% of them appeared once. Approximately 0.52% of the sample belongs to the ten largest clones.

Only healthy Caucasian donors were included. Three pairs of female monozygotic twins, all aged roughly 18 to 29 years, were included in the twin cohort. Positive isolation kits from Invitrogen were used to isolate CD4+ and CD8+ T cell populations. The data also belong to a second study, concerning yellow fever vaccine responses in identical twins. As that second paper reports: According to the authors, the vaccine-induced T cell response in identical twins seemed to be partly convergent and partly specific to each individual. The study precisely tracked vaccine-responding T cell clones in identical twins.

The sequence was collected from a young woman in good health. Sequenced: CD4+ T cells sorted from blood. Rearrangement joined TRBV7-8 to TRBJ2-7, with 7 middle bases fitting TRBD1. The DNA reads TGTGCCAGCAGCGCCTTGGACAGGCGGTCCTACGAGCAGTACTTC. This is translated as CASSALDRRSYEQYF.